There are many counts of the clone carrying this T cell receptor (beta chain). What it binds is not known. TCR beta cDNA libraries had unique molecular identifiers. MiXCR, run by TCRdb on the PCR reads, gives a single entry per CDR3 protein. The table has 250,000 to 300,000 distinct CDR3 sequences, about 38% seen once. These data originate in a study of post-analysis software for immune sequencing data. Background on the study: The courses of disease that were included comprised relapsing-remitting, secondary progressive and progressive-relapsing multiple sclerosis. Study-wide results and caveats: People with multiple sclerosis had a significantly lower normalized Chao1 diversity than controls did. Strong co-clustering by F measure linked samples that shared a preparation batch. TRBV5-6, TRBV5-1 and TRBV20-1 belonged to a set of roughly 5 TRBV segments that were more frequent in patients than controls.

The CDR3 is 12 residues long. The V and J ends lost 2 bases and 6 bases respectively, with 8 bases between them. Germline CDR1 and CDR2: SEHNR and FQNEAQ (reference sequence). This sequence originates from a girl between 5 and 17 years old with multiple sclerosis. This chain joins TRBV7-9 and TRBJ2-7; D unclear. Material for sequencing was blood. DNA of the CDR3: TGTGCCAGCAGCTTAAACTTCGGCGAGCAGTACTTC. Amino acid sequence: CASSLNFGEQYF.